This T cell receptor (beta chain) appears in the sequencing data of a study of CXCR3-negative and CXCR3-positive naive CD8 T cells. Study results and caveats: Whereas memory cells differed, naive CXCR3-negative and CXCR3-positive cells shared similar TRBV-TRBJ usage. More hydrophobic TRB CDR3s were found in CXCR3-positive naive cells than in CXCR3-negative naive cells.

The TRB cDNA libraries were prepared by 5' RACE with UMI labels. TCRdb reprocessed the 5' RACE reads, with one entry per CDR3 protein and no DNA. Its listing shows 6,000 to 8,500 distinct CDR3 sequences. The CDR3 totals 14 residues. Germline CDR1 SGDLS, CDR2 YYNGEE. On this clonotype itself: Its antigen remains unknown.

The sequence derives from a human donor in good health. Some clones in this sample may be carry-over from other donors' samples. The chain uses TRBV9 and TRBJ2-7. Material for sequencing was naive CXCR3+ CD8+ T cells from blood. The subset was: CD45RO-CCR7+CD27+CD95- naive CD8+ T cells expressing CXCR3 (TNR3+). CDR3 sequence: CASSVGVGPYEQYF. Supplemented by reference TRBV9 and TRBJ2-7, the full variable domain reads DSGVTQTPKHLITATGQRVTLRCSPRSGDLSVYWYQQSLDQGLQFLIQYYNGEERAKGNILERFSAQQFPDLHSELNLSSLELGDSALYFCASSVGVGPYEQYFGPGTRLTVT.